One and the same sample provided the 7 T cell receptor beta chains below, sequenced in a study of blood T cells in healthy people across ages. Primed by a sample-barcoded 5' primer and a J-beta primer mix, a second PCR proceeded for about 7 to 11 cycles. TCRdb reanalysed the 5' RACE reads using MiXCR and keeps one entry per CDR3 protein. The sample has 500,000 to 550,000 distinct CDR3 sequences, around 24% seen once. The sample was also reused in another study, on T cells of mothers and their children.

Sample: blood. These receptor sequences come from a boy between 5 and 17 years old in good health.

The CDR3 bases are TGCGCCAGCAGCTTATCCGGGCCATCGGCCTACAATGAGCAGTTCTTC. Translation: CASSLSGPSAYNEQFF. The chain couples TRBV5-1 to TRBJ2-1; D gene unclear. The germline gives CDR1 SGHRS, CDR2 YFSETQ. Trimming pared 2 bases from V and 2 bases from J, leaving 14 bases between. CDR3 length equals 16 residues.

The gene calls are TRBV19 and TRBJ2-3; D possibly matches TRBD1 or TRBD2 (5 bases each). Trimming removed 3 bases from V and 10 bases from J, with 14 bases in between. CDR1 and CDR2 (germline): LNHDA, SQIVND (reference sequence). There are 13 residues in the CDR3. The CDR3 DNA sequence: TGTGCCAGTAGTATGAGGGGCCCCCAGCCGCAGTATTTT. Translating it yields CASSMRGPQPQYF.

The gene calls are TRBV27 and TRBJ2-5, with unresolved D. Germline V gene data show CDR1 as MNHEY and CDR2 as SMNVEV (reference sequence). The CDR3 length is 14 residues. The V end lost 4 bases, the J end lost 4 bases, and 13 bases lay between the germline ends. CDR3 in amino acids: CASSSRRHGETQYF. The CDR3 bases are TGTGCCAGCAGTTCTCGCCGACACGGAGAGACCCAGTACTTC.

The gene calls are TRBV5-1 and TRBJ2-3; D gene uncertain. Germline V gene sequence: CDR1 SGHRS, CDR2 YFSETQ. Trimming cost V 3 bases and J 0 bases, with 14 bases left between them. The CDR3 spans 16 residues. Here the CDR3 DNA reads TGCGCCAGCAGCTCAGGAGTCCCCCTAAGCACAGATACGCAGTATTTT. This codes for CASSSGVPLSTDTQYF.

This clonotype showed up just a few times. This rearrangement joins TRBV20-1 to TRBJ1-1; D is ambiguous. Germline V gene data show CDR1 as DFQATT and CDR2 as SNEGSKA (reference sequence). V was pared by 2 bases and J by 7 bases, with 11 bases between. The length of the CDR3 is 12 residues. CDR3 amino acids: CSARLRIFEAFF. The CDR3 region has the DNA TGCAGTGCTAGATTACGGATCTTTGAAGCTTTCTTT.

The chain is built from TRBV6-2 or TRBV6-3 and TRBJ1-2; the match to TRBD1 covers 7 bases. The CDR3 has 17 amino acids. Trimming removed 7 bases from V and 0 bases from J; junction bases left unmatched: 14. From germline, CDR1 is MNHEY and CDR2 SVGEGT. Here the CDR3 reads CASTLSRDSYTNYGYTF. The CDR3 DNA reads TGTGCCAGCACTCTCTCCCGGGACAGCTATACTAACTATGGCTACACCTTC.

This clonotype was detected a few times. The genes are TRBV12-5 and TRBJ2-5; a possible D gene is TRBD1 (6 bases). The DNA end lines up better with TRBJ2-1; the J call may be wrong. The CDR3 covers 14 residues. Germline V gene sequence: CDR1 LGHNT, CDR2 FRNRAP. The CDR3 region is CASGLGGPNNEQFF. CDR3 in DNA: TGTGCTAGTGGTTTGGGGGGGCCTAACAATGAGCAGTTCTTC.